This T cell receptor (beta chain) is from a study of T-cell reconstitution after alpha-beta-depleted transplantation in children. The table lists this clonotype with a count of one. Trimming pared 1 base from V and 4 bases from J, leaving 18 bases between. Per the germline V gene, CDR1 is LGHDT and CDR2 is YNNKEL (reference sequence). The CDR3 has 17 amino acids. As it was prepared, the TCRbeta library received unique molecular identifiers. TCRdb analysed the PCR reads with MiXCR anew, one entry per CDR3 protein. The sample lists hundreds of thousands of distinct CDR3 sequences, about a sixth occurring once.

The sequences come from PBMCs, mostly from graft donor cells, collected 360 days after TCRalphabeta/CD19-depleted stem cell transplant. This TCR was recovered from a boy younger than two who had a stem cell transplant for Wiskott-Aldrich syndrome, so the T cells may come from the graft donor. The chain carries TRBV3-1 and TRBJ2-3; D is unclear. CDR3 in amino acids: CASSQGVPFQRADTQYF. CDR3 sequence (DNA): TGTGCCAGCAGCCAAGGAGTGCCCTTCCAAAGGGCAGATACGCAGTATTTT.